Listed below are T cell receptor beta chains from one sample, sequenced in a study of T cell responses to AZD1222 COVID-19 vaccine. Produced via immunoSEQ multiplex PCR; TCRdb's table is partial and in-frame only. The sample carries 95,000 to 150,000 clones, around nine tenths recorded once. The sequenced sample was peripheral blood, obtained on day 0 of AZD1222 vaccination. Receptors were obtained from an adult in good health. Both conserved end residues are part of each CDR3. The D gene is left open where the match is weak. Clone size is stated in some rows and not others, as once, few, many or a class when expanded.

V gene: TRBV5-1; clone size: -; D gene: -; J gene: TRBJ2-1; CDR3 DNA: TGCGCCAGCAGCTTGGTGGCGGATTCCTACAATGAGCAGTTCTTC; CDR3 protein: CASSLVADSYNEQFF
V gene: TRBV7-8; clone size: -; D gene: -; J gene: TRBJ1-5; CDR3 DNA: TGTGCCAGCAGCCCCCTTCGACTGAACTTGTATAGCAATCAGCCCCAGCATTTT; CDR3 protein: CASSPLRLNLYSNQPQHF
V gene: TRBV5-4; clone size: -; D gene: -; J gene: TRBJ2-5; CDR3 DNA: TGTGCCAGCAGCTTATGGGGTAGCGGGACCCAGTACTTC; CDR3 protein: CASSLWGSGTQYF
V gene: TRBV29-1; clone size: -; D gene: -; J gene: TRBJ2-1; CDR3 DNA: TGCAGCGTTGAAGATCTTCAGGAGTATGAGCAGTTCTTC; CDR3 protein: CSVEDLQEYEQFF
V gene: TRBV27; clone size: -; D gene: TRBD2; J gene: TRBJ2-1; CDR3 DNA: TGTGCCAGCAACCTCGGAGGGAGGGCCGGAAGAAATGAGCAGTTCTTC; CDR3 protein: CASNLGGRAGRNEQFF
V gene: TRBV3-1/TRBV3-2; clone size: -; D gene: TRBD1; J gene: TRBJ1-2; CDR3 DNA: TGTGCCAGCAGCCTGGGGCAGGGGGCTAGGGGCTACACCTTC; CDR3 protein: CASSLGQGARGYTF
V gene: TRBV19; clone size: -; D gene: -; J gene: TRBJ2-3; CDR3 DNA: TGTGCCAGTAGTACGGACAGTTTGGGGGCAGATACGCAGTATTTT; CDR3 protein: CASSTDSLGADTQYF
V gene: TRBV28; clone size: -; D gene: TRBD2; J gene: TRBJ2-3; CDR3 DNA: TGTGCCAGCAGTCTCGGACTAGCGGGAGGATTCACAGATACGCAGTATTTT; CDR3 protein: CASSLGLAGGFTDTQYF
V gene: TRBV9; clone size: -; D gene: -; J gene: TRBJ2-1; CDR3 DNA: TGTGCCAGCAGCGTAGGGGCGGGAAACCCCTACAATGAGCAGTTCTTC; CDR3 protein: CASSVGAGNPYNEQFF
V gene: TRBV5-1; clone size: -; D gene: TRBD2; J gene: TRBJ2-4; CDR3 DNA: TGCGCCAGCAGCTTGGGGACTAGCGGGGTACTAGCCAAAAACATTCAGTACTTC; CDR3 protein: CASSLGTSGVLAKNIQYF
V gene: TRBV18; clone size: -; D gene: TRBD1; J gene: TRBJ1-1; CDR3 DNA: TGTGCCAGCTCACCAAAGGGGGCTAGAACTGAAGCTTTCTTT; CDR3 protein: CASSPKGARTEAFF
V gene: TRBV10-3; clone size: -; D gene: -; J gene: TRBJ2-1; CDR3 DNA: TGTGCCATCAGTGGTGGGTGGGAAGCTGAGCAGTTCTTC; CDR3 protein: CAISGGWEAEQFF
V gene: TRBV7-2; clone size: once; D gene: -; J gene: TRBJ1-1; CDR3 DNA: TGTGCCAGCAGCTTAGGGGCAGGGTGGAACACTGAAGCTTTCTTT; CDR3 protein: CASSLGAGWNTEAFF
V gene: TRBV27; clone size: -; D gene: -; J gene: TRBJ2-7; CDR3 DNA: TGTGCCAGCAGTCTGCGCTCTAGCGCTTATTCCTACGAGCAGTACTTC; CDR3 protein: CASSLRSSAYSYEQYF
V gene: TRBV4-1; clone size: -; D gene: TRBD2; J gene: TRBJ2-7; CDR3 DNA: TGCGCCAGCAGCCAAGAGCTAGCGGCCTACGAGCAGTACTTC; CDR3 protein: CASSQELAAYEQYF
V gene: TRBV28; clone size: -; D gene: -; J gene: TRBJ2-6; CDR3 DNA: TGTGCCAGCAGTTTATGGGGGAGCTCTGGGGCCAACGTCCTGACTTTC; CDR3 protein: CASSLWGSSGANVLTF
V gene: TRBV6-2/TRBV6-3; clone size: -; D gene: TRBD2; J gene: TRBJ2-1; CDR3 DNA: TGTGCCAGCAGTTACCCCGGTCTAGCGGGCTCGTCGAGCTCCTACAATGAGCAGTTCTTC; CDR3 protein: CASSYPGLAGSSSSYNEQFF
V gene: TRBV5-1; clone size: -; D gene: -; J gene: TRBJ2-1; CDR3 DNA: TGCGCCAGCAGCTTGGGTCGGGGGATGGTCAATGAGCAGTTCTTC; CDR3 protein: CASSLGRGMVNEQFF
V gene: TRBV5-4; clone size: -; D gene: -; J gene: TRBJ1-2; CDR3 DNA: TGTGCCAGCAGCTCAGAACGGACCACCCTCGGCTACACCTTC; CDR3 protein: CASSSERTTLGYTF
V gene: TRBV7-2; clone size: -; D gene: TRBD1; J gene: TRBJ1-1; CDR3 DNA: TGTGCCAGCAGCTGGGGACAGGGCCTCATGAACACTGAAGCTTTCTTT; CDR3 protein: CASSWGQGLMNTEAFF
V gene: TRBV12-3/TRBV12-4; clone size: -; D gene: -; J gene: TRBJ1-3; CDR3 DNA: TGTGCCAGCGGTCCCCGGGGTAGAAACACCATATATTTT; CDR3 protein: CASGPRGRNTIYF
V gene: TRBV2; clone size: -; D gene: -; J gene: TRBJ1-5; CDR3 DNA: TGTGCCAGCAATGGAGCTCCCGGCGGGAATCAGCCCCAGCATTTT; CDR3 protein: CASNGAPGGNQPQHF
V gene: TRBV28; clone size: once; D gene: -; J gene: TRBJ2-3; CDR3 DNA: TGTGCCAGCAGCCCCGGCGGCAGGACCCTCACAGATACGCAGTATTTT; CDR3 protein: CASSPGGRTLTDTQYF
V gene: TRBV28; clone size: -; D gene: TRBD1; J gene: TRBJ1-2; CDR3 DNA: TGTGCCAGCAGCATAGGGGGGGACAGGGGATATGGCTACACCTTC; CDR3 protein: CASSIGGDRGYGYTF
V gene: TRBV27; clone size: -; D gene: -; J gene: TRBJ2-7; CDR3 DNA: TGTGCCAGCAAACTAGGGGCGAGGAGGGACGAGCAGTACTTC; CDR3 protein: CASKLGARRDEQYF
V gene: TRBV5-1; clone size: -; D gene: TRBD2; J gene: TRBJ2-2; CDR3 DNA: TGCGCCAGCAGCCCCGGACTAGCGCGAAACACCGGGGAGCTGTTTTTT; CDR3 protein: CASSPGLARNTGELFF
V gene: TRBV4-1; clone size: few; D gene: -; J gene: TRBJ1-3; CDR3 DNA: TGCGCCAGCAGCCAACAGACGGCGAGTGGAAACACCATATATTTT; CDR3 protein: CASSQQTASGNTIYF
V gene: TRBV6-5; clone size: -; D gene: TRBD1; J gene: TRBJ1-1; CDR3 DNA: TGTGCCAGCACCGTGGACAGGGGAGGTGAAGCTTTCTTT; CDR3 protein: CASTVDRGGEAFF
V gene: TRBV6-5; clone size: -; D gene: -; J gene: TRBJ2-3; CDR3 DNA: TGTGCCAGCAGCCCGACAGCTACCGGAGCAGATACGCAGTATTTT; CDR3 protein: CASSPTATGADTQYF
V gene: TRBV28; clone size: -; D gene: TRBD1; J gene: TRBJ1-5; CDR3 DNA: TGTGCCAGCAGCCCAACGGGGACAGGGAGCTATGGACAGCCCCAGCATTTT; CDR3 protein: CASSPTGTGSYGQPQHF
V gene: TRBV30; clone size: -; D gene: -; J gene: TRBJ2-4; CDR3 DNA: TGTGCCTGGAGTGGTGGACCGCTAAGCATTCAGTACTTC; CDR3 protein: CAWSGGPLSIQYF
V gene: TRBV15; clone size: -; D gene: -; J gene: TRBJ1-5; CDR3 DNA: TGTGCCACCAGCAGAGAATTAGACAGTGTTCAGCATTTT; CDR3 protein: CATSRELDSVQHF
V gene: TRBV12-3/TRBV12-4; clone size: -; D gene: -; J gene: TRBJ2-7; CDR3 DNA: TGTGCCAGCAGTTTAGGGCAGCCCTACGAGCAGTACTTC; CDR3 protein: CASSLGQPYEQYF
V gene: TRBV10-2; clone size: -; D gene: TRBD1; J gene: TRBJ2-2; CDR3 DNA: TGCGCCAGCAGACTGACAGGGACCGCTGGCACCGGGGAGCTGTTTTTT; CDR3 protein: CASRLTGTAGTGELFF
V gene: TRBV6-5; clone size: -; D gene: TRBD2; J gene: TRBJ2-3; CDR3 DNA: TGTGCCAGCCTGCTAGCGGGAGCTGATACGCAGTATTTT; CDR3 protein: CASLLAGADTQYF
V gene: TRBV16; clone size: -; D gene: -; J gene: TRBJ1-4; CDR3 DNA: TGTGCCAGCAGCCAATCGAGGTCTACAACTAATGAAAAACTGTTTTTT; CDR3 protein: CASSQSRSTTNEKLFF
V gene: TRBV25-1; clone size: once; D gene: -; J gene: TRBJ2-3; CDR3 DNA: TGTGCCAGCAGTGAATTTGTCTGGGAGCCAGATACGCAGTATTTT; CDR3 protein: CASSEFVWEPDTQYF
V gene: TRBV12-5; clone size: -; D gene: -; J gene: TRBJ2-5; CDR3 DNA: TGTGCTAGTGGGCCGGACACCCAAGAGACCCAGTACTTC; CDR3 protein: CASGPDTQETQYF
V gene: TRBV28; clone size: -; D gene: TRBD2; J gene: TRBJ2-1; CDR3 DNA: TGTGCCAGCAGTTTAGTAATAGCGGGGAGGGATGAGCAGTTCTTC; CDR3 protein: CASSLVIAGRDEQFF
V gene: TRBV29-1; clone size: -; D gene: TRBD1; J gene: TRBJ2-7; CDR3 DNA: TGCAGCGTTGAAAGGTTGACAGGGGGCAACGAGCAGTACTTC; CDR3 protein: CSVERLTGGNEQYF
V gene: TRBV19; clone size: -; D gene: -; J gene: TRBJ1-3; CDR3 DNA: TGTGCCAGTAGTATCCTCCCGGGTCGCTCTTCTGGAAACACCATATATTTT; CDR3 protein: CASSILPGRSSGNTIYF
V gene: TRBV2; clone size: -; D gene: -; J gene: TRBJ1-2; CDR3 DNA: TGTGCCAGCATCAAGGGGCCCGGGGAGGGTGGCTACACCTTC; CDR3 protein: CASIKGPGEGGYTF
V gene: TRBV5-1; clone size: once; D gene: TRBD2; J gene: TRBJ2-1; CDR3 DNA: TGCGCCAGCAGCTTGGAAGGGAGGGCCGGGAATGAGCAGTTCTTC; CDR3 protein: CASSLEGRAGNEQFF
V gene: TRBV10-1; clone size: -; D gene: TRBD2; J gene: TRBJ2-3; CDR3 DNA: TGCGCCAGCAGTGAGGGACTAGCGGGAGGTACAGATACGCAGTATTTT; CDR3 protein: CASSEGLAGGTDTQYF